A selection of T cell receptor beta chains follows, all from one sample in a study of T cells after yellow fever vaccination. TCRdb fed the 5' RACE reads into MiXCR, producing one record per CDR3 protein. The table records 300,000 to 400,000 distinct CDR3 sequences, 3.5% to 4.5% of them present only once. The sequencing here drew on PBMCs, taken 5 days after the yellow fever booster vaccination. The source of these receptors is a man younger than 35 who received the YFV17D yellow fever vaccine. Each CDR3 is given with its conserved first and last residue. The D gene is left open where the match is weak. Clone size is not always given. Where it is, it says once, few, many or a class for expanded clones.

clone_size: few
j_call: TRBJ2-1
d_call: TRBD2
v_call: TRBV12-3/TRBV12-4
cdr3_nt: TGTGCCAGCAGTTTACTAGCGGGGGGTCCCAGCTCCTACAATGAGCAGTTCTTC
cdr3_aa: CASSLLAGGPSSYNEQFF

clone_size: few
j_call: TRBJ1-1
d_call: .
v_call: TRBV7-9
cdr3_nt: TGTGCCAGCAGCTTAGTTTGGGCTGAAGCTTTCTTT
cdr3_aa: CASSLVWAEAFF

clone_size: many
j_call: TRBJ2-2
d_call: .
v_call: TRBV4-3
cdr3_nt: TGCGCCAGCAGCCAAGCCGGTAACACCGGGGAGCTGTTTTTT
cdr3_aa: CASSQAGNTGELFF

clone_size: .
j_call: TRBJ1-1
d_call: TRBD1
v_call: TRBV20-1
cdr3_nt: TGCAGTGCTAGGAGAGGGCCGACAGGGTACACTGAAGCTTTCTTT
cdr3_aa: CSARRGPTGYTEAFF

clone_size: .
j_call: TRBJ2-3
d_call: TRBD2
v_call: TRBV12-3/TRBV12-4
cdr3_nt: TGTGCCAGCAGTTCTCCCCTCCGGACTAGCGGGGGTAGCACAGATACGCAGTATTTT
cdr3_aa: CASSSPLRTSGGSTDTQYF

clone_size: .
j_call: TRBJ1-5
d_call: TRBD1
v_call: TRBV28
cdr3_nt: TGTGCCAGCAGTTTAGGTACCCGCAGGGGGCTAGGCAATCAGCCCCAGCATTTT
cdr3_aa: CASSLGTRRGLGNQPQHF

clone_size: many
j_call: TRBJ1-1
d_call: TRBD1
v_call: TRBV18
cdr3_nt: TGTGCCAGCTCCCCCCGACAGGGCGTGACTGAAGCTTTCTTT
cdr3_aa: CASSPRQGVTEAFF

clone_size: few
j_call: TRBJ1-4
d_call: .
v_call: TRBV4-1
cdr3_nt: TGCGCCAGCAGCCCTGGACAGACAGATGAAAAACTGTTTTTT
cdr3_aa: CASSPGQTDEKLFF

clone_size: few
j_call: TRBJ1-5
d_call: TRBD1
v_call: TRBV19
cdr3_nt: TGTGCCAGTAGTGTCCGGGACAGACAAAATCAGCCCCAGCATTTT
cdr3_aa: CASSVRDRQNQPQHF

clone_size: few
j_call: TRBJ2-4
d_call: .
v_call: TRBV18
cdr3_nt: TGTGCCAGCTCTCGCGTACCAGAGGACATTCAGTACTTC
cdr3_aa: CASSRVPEDIQYF

clone_size: few
j_call: TRBJ2-1
d_call: .
v_call: TRBV6-4
cdr3_nt: TGTGCCAGCAGAGGGGGGATTGGCTATGAGCAGTTCTTC
cdr3_aa: CASRGGIGYEQFF

clone_size: few
j_call: TRBJ2-7
d_call: .
v_call: TRBV12-3/TRBV12-4
cdr3_nt: TGTGCCAGCAGTTTTTCTGGGGGCTCCCACGAGCAGTACTTC
cdr3_aa: CASSFSGGSHEQYF

clone_size: many
j_call: TRBJ2-5
d_call: .
v_call: TRBV5-3
cdr3_nt: TGTGCCAGAAGCTTGTCAAGGGAAGAGACCCAGTACTTC
cdr3_aa: CARSLSREETQYF

clone_size: .
j_call: TRBJ2-1
d_call: TRBD1
v_call: TRBV2
cdr3_nt: TGTGCCAGCAGCGAGGACAGGGACACTGAGCAGTTCTTC
cdr3_aa: CASSEDRDTEQFF

clone_size: .
j_call: TRBJ1-5
d_call: .
v_call: TRBV12-3/TRBV12-4
cdr3_nt: TGTGCCAGCAGTTTAGGGGCTGGGGTGGCCCAGCATTTT
cdr3_aa: CASSLGAGVAQHF

clone_size: many
j_call: TRBJ1-4
d_call: TRBD1
v_call: TRBV12-3/TRBV12-4
cdr3_nt: TGTGCCAGCAGCCCCGGACAGGGCCTTGAAAAACTGTTTTTT
cdr3_aa: CASSPGQGLEKLFF

clone_size: .
j_call: TRBJ2-3
d_call: .
v_call: TRBV11-2
cdr3_nt: TGTGCCAGCGGGGGGGCTACGCAGTATTTT
cdr3_aa: CASGGATQYF

clone_size: few
j_call: TRBJ2-3
d_call: TRBD2
v_call: TRBV10-2
cdr3_nt: TGCGCCAGCAGGGGACTAGCGGTACTGGATACGCAGTATTTT
cdr3_aa: CASRGLAVLDTQYF

clone_size: few
j_call: TRBJ2-1
d_call: .
v_call: TRBV24-1
cdr3_nt: TGTGCCACCAGGGACAGTTCCTACAATGAGCAGTTCTTC
cdr3_aa: CATRDSSYNEQFF

clone_size: .
j_call: TRBJ2-2
d_call: TRBD2
v_call: TRBV7-3
cdr3_nt: TGTGCCAGCAGCAGGACTAGCGGGGGGGCCCCCGGGGAGCTGTTTTTT
cdr3_aa: CASSRTSGGAPGELFF

clone_size: many
j_call: TRBJ1-2
d_call: .
v_call: TRBV5-1
cdr3_nt: TGCGCCAGCAGCTTGGAGTCAGGAAACTATGGCTACACCTTC
cdr3_aa: CASSLESGNYGYTF

clone_size: few
j_call: TRBJ2-5
d_call: TRBD1
v_call: TRBV7-9
cdr3_nt: TGTGCCAGCAGCTTAGATGAGAACAGGGGGTATGGAGAGACCCAGTACTTC
cdr3_aa: CASSLDENRGYGETQYF

clone_size: many
j_call: TRBJ2-3
d_call: .
v_call: TRBV12-3/TRBV12-4
cdr3_nt: TGTGCCAGCAGTTTGTCAGGGACGGGCCTGGCGCAGTATTTT
cdr3_aa: CASSLSGTGLAQYF

clone_size: few
j_call: TRBJ1-5
d_call: .
v_call: TRBV6-5
cdr3_nt: TGTGCCAGCAGTACTCAGGGGTCCGGGTCAGGTCAGCCCCAGCATTTT
cdr3_aa: CASSTQGSGSGQPQHF

clone_size: many
j_call: TRBJ2-2
d_call: TRBD2
v_call: TRBV7-3
cdr3_nt: TGTGCCAGCAGCTCACCAGCGGGACCTACCGGGGAGCTGTTTTTT
cdr3_aa: CASSSPAGPTGELFF

clone_size: few
j_call: TRBJ1-5
d_call: .
v_call: TRBV18
cdr3_nt: TGTGCCAGCTCACCTCTGGGGGACGGCCAGCCCCAGCATTTT
cdr3_aa: CASSPLGDGQPQHF

clone_size: many
j_call: TRBJ2-3
d_call: .
v_call: TRBV20-1
cdr3_nt: TGCAGTGCTAGATTGGGTAGGCAGGAAGATACGCAGTATTTT
cdr3_aa: CSARLGRQEDTQYF

clone_size: many
j_call: TRBJ2-3
d_call: TRBD1
v_call: TRBV7-6
cdr3_nt: TGTGCCAGCAGCAACGACAGGGCGGATACGCAGTATTTT
cdr3_aa: CASSNDRADTQYF

clone_size: few
j_call: TRBJ1-5
d_call: .
v_call: TRBV10-3
cdr3_nt: TGTGCCATCAGTGAGTCAACGTATAGCAATCAGCCCCAGCATTTT
cdr3_aa: CAISESTYSNQPQHF

clone_size: many
j_call: TRBJ2-5
d_call: .
v_call: TRBV5-1
cdr3_nt: TGCGCCAGCAGCTCAGTTCTGGGGGGCGCGGAGACCCAGTACTTC
cdr3_aa: CASSSVLGGAETQYF